A selection of T cell receptor beta chains follows, all from one sample in a study of T cell responses to AZD1222 COVID-19 vaccine. Profiled with immunoSEQ multiplex PCR; TCRdb holds only in-frame clones, not every one. Of 120,000 or so clones detected, 80% to 90% appear once; the ten largest clones hold about 25%. Material: peripheral blood, obtained 28 days after the second AZD1222 dose. These TCRs come from an adult who received the AZD1222 COVID-19 vaccine. The CDR3 runs from the conserved cysteine through the conserved F or W.

CDR3	length	V
CATSVFGGGTGELFF	15	TRBV24-1
CASSLRPGGGVNTEAFF	17	TRBV28
CASSLKGGYEQYF	13	TRBV7-2
CATSREKLVLGMAGELFF	18	TRBV15
CASSPTGQEQYF	12	TRBV6-6
CASSLTYSGNTIYF	14	TRBV5-8
CASSPLGNGYTF	12	TRBV4-1
CASSRDRGVYTF	12	TRBV28
CASRPSGALYEQYF	14	TRBV19
CAWSSLSGLLGNTIYF	16	TRBV30
CASSPWGLAGVNEQFF	16	TRBV27
CASSQGVGPDEKLFF	15	TRBV4-3
CASQTGGSGYTF	12	TRBV27
CASSRGTEAFF	11	TRBV6-5
CASSLPPRITGDYGYTF	17	TRBV28
CASSPGGLTYEQYF	14	TRBV11-3
CASSLQTQGLTEAFF	15	TRBV5-1
CASSLLVTGGEQFF	14	TRBV5-6
CASSQVPTNEQFF	13	TRBV4-2
CASSLAGNPGVGEKLFF	17	TRBV5-1
CASSLGAGNQPQHF	14	TRBV7-9
CASTKTTGELFF	12	TRBV2
CASSQDDITNYGYTF	15	TRBV4-1
CASSFFSTFGTGHEKLFF	18	TRBV7-2
CASGDGRAGNTEAFF	15	TRBV12-5
CASSLMGQRMNTEAFF	16	TRBV7-3
CASSPFLGRYNEQFF	15	TRBV27